Included here is one T cell receptor beta chain sequence, with context. It has no known antigen specificity. No base qualities exist here, and no much larger clone lies one base off it. In total, over 600 healthy bone marrow donors made up the cohort. Cohort members were all nominally healthy when sampled, although unrecorded immune exposures were likely present. The donor tested CMV seropositive, placing the donor among the 290 or so seropositive members of the cohort. A peripheral blood sample was provided by each donor, and peripheral blood mononuclear cells were used for TCR beta sequencing. The Qiagen DNeasy Blood Extraction Kit was used to extract genomic DNA from the blood cell samples. This entry is derived from a study of cytomegalovirus exposure and HLA in healthy donors (dated by TCRdb to 2017 to 2019). Regarding the study in general: According to an earlier analysis of 550 to 750 of the donors, some 180 million T cells yielded roughly 100 million unique TCR beta sequences and about 300 Gb of sequence data. Roughly 300 gigabases of sequencing data and around 85 million unique TCR sequences made up an early release that covered nearly 650 HLA-typed donors. The genetic ancestry cluster associated with self-reported Caucasian donors included around 76% of the roughly 390 genotyped donors. The study aimed to test whether signatures of past pathogen exposure could be identified by cataloging public T cell receptors. The study used immunosequencing to profile the T cell repertoires of around 600 subjects and linked those repertoires to cytomegalovirus serostatus. Along with the approximately 650-subject first cohort, a separate validation cohort of some 130 different subjects was used. The study combined high-throughput TCR immunosequencing, statistical association of individual TCRs with disease status, and machine learning to predict cytomegalovirus infection status. A later analysis re-examined previously published TCR beta repertoires from roughly 720 donors and added high-resolution HLA genotyping to investigate patterns of TCR occurrence. Rather than drawing on any new phenotypic data, the later analysis identified candidate immune exposures from TCR beta sequences and the way those sequences occurred across donors. In an earlier analysis of 500 to 650 of the donors, high-throughput TCR beta sequencing was used to judge whether each TCR beta V gene segment behaved as functional or pseudogenic. Donor age, sex, ethnicity and CMV serostatus were compiled alongside the repertoire data. In a later genetic analysis, genome-wide SNP genotypes for about three fifths of the 666 donors were used, and that subset was treated as a discovery cohort. All discovery cohort repertoires had been generated using a single sequencing platform. Class I and class II HLA loci were covered by the typing at four-digit resolution. The number of typed donors differed by locus: roughly 629-640 for A, B, C, DRB1 and DQB1; 522 for DQA1; around 580 for DPA1; and some 430 for DPB1. Several DR-DQ haplotypes were treated as single units for association and clustering because of strong linkage in the cohort. Among roughly 400 genotyped donors of the cohort, an average of 235,054 unique TCR beta nucleotide sequences were sequenced per donor, roughly a sixth of them non-productive.

Findings and caveats that apply to the study as a whole: In a later analysis, the rate of TCR association differed among HLA loci, with DRB1 alleles having the most associated TCRs and HLA-C alleles having the fewest. A cluster of highly shared sequence variants was judged likely to represent a technical artifact of the sequencing pipeline. Because the 87-base-pair reads could not distinguish some IMGT-functional V segments, including TRBV6-2 and TRBV6-3, those segments were excluded. In the study, approximately 160 TCR beta chains were listed as associated with cytomegalovirus. An association between a missense DCLRE1C variant and V-gene and J-gene trimming of TCR beta chains was found in a later genetic analysis and replicated in an independent cohort. In an earlier analysis of about 540 of the donors, most TCR beta V segments were observed in productive rearrangements about 87% or about 30% of the time, broadly matching IMGT annotations. A later analysis found that most CMV-associated TCR beta chains appeared HLA-restricted, with HLA associations seemingly driven largely by CMV exposure. While some public TCRs were present in many individuals, most TCR sequences turned up only very rarely across donors. Cytomegalovirus status was reported to be diagnosed by the classifier with high specificity and sensitivity in both the original and validation cohorts. In this cohort, only TCR beta chains were sequenced, and detectable features were limited by the absence of alpha or paired-chain data. Correlated functional status among segregating V segments might reflect linkage disequilibrium, but an unknown experimental factor could not be ruled out. Assigning TCR associations to individual alleles was difficult when HLA alleles, especially DR and DQ, strongly co-occurred. Because counts were too low, seventeen rarely observed V segments, including chromosome 9 orphons, were excluded from the earlier analysis of 587 of the donors. Several of the top co-occurrence clusters appeared to be linked to parvovirus B19, influenza, CMV and Epstein-Barr virus, according to a later analysis. In a later analysis, HLA-associated TCR beta chains showed more clonal expansion and lower generation probabilities than non-associated chains that were equally common. HLA typing was unavailable for some donors at each locus, so association tests used only the typed subset. Roughly uniform sequencing depth across donors was assumed in presence/absence analyses, although this assumption may not hold. The authors suggested that the approach could potentially be generalized to other disease states and immunological phenotypes. According to a later genetic analysis, donors in an Asian-associated ancestry cluster had fewer N-insertions in productive TCRs than the approximately 700-donor mean. Three of the identified cytomegalovirus-associated TCR beta chains were confirmed in vitro to be specific for cytomegalovirus antigens. For the cohort, immune exposure information was limited to CMV serostatus. A further reported finding was that TCR beta sequences accurately predicted the HLA-A and HLA-B alleles for most subjects in the first cohort. In a later analysis, around 17,000 TCR beta sequences were associated with specific HLA alleles at a false discovery rate of 0.05.

From its cysteine to its phenylalanine, the CDR3 spans 16 amino acids. Only the CDR3 DNA is retained, 48 bases long and in frame from the first base. CDR1 SGHAT and CDR2 FQDESV were looked up in the germline V gene (reference sequence). Clipping removes 5 bases from V and 2 bases from J, with 6 as the unmatched junction base count. The library was prepared using the immunoSEQ multiplex PCR assay. The multiplex PCR relied on a mix of 60 forward primers for TCR Vbeta segments and 13 reverse primers for TCR Jbeta segments. A multiplex PCR assay on genomic DNA amplified the CDR3 region of rearranged TCR beta genes. On the Illumina HiSeq System, the amplified TCR beta libraries were sequenced as 87-base-pair reads. Turning to the authors' computational methods: Across the 670 or so repertoires, a later analysis counted approximately 83 million unique TCR beta chains, around 11 million of which were shared by at least two donors. To remove PCR and sequencing errors, raw reads were error-corrected and collapsed into unique sequences using a nearest-neighbor algorithm that merged closely related sequences. Alignment of CDR3 sequences to IMGT reference sequences was used to assign V, D and J gene segments. For a sequence to be retained, a match of at least six nucleotides was required to both a V gene segment and a J gene segment. A rearrangement was called productive if the CDR3 had no stop codons and remained in frame with V and J, and every other rearrangement was called non-productive. CDR3 was defined according to IMGT convention as the region running from the second conserved V-encoded cysteine to the conserved J-encoded phenylalanine. The earlier analysis of about 560 of the donors excluded any sequence lacking an unambiguous match to a single V gene segment. In an earlier analysis of 587 of the donors, V segments were called functional above 56.7% productive rearrangements and were called segregating when the between-donor standard deviation exceeded 5%. A statistical classification framework was developed to diagnose cytomegalovirus status using the catalog of TCR beta chain sequences. In a later analysis, TCR nucleotide sequences were compared against IMGT/GENE-DB human TR gene sequences so that V and J genes could be assigned. A later analysis assigned CDR3 sequences and most-parsimonious VDJ recombination scenarios with the TCRdist pipeline. In a later analysis, every TCR beta chain was defined by the combination of its CDR3 amino acid sequence and its V-gene family, and reads without a unique V-gene family were dropped. A later analysis removed over 500 highly shared, low-generation-probability nucleotide sequences to deal with suspected cross-contamination and a sequencing artifact. For each public chain, a later analysis derived a clonal expansion index from normalized ranks of inferred template counts within each repertoire. In a later analysis, generation probabilities were computed with a VDJ recombination model fitted to out-of-frame rearrangements, and the resulting probabilities were checked against IGoR. Hypergeometric tests were used in a later analysis to score TCR-TCR, TCR-HLA and TCR-CMV co-occurrence, with a repertoire-size bias correction applied to the TCR pairs. To estimate false discovery rates, a later analysis permuted the HLA or CMV assignments 20 times. A later analysis grouped co-occurring TCRs with DBSCAN, adding TCRdist sequence similarity when clustering within HLA-allele-positive subsets. Repertoires with fewer than 30,000 or more than 120,000 public chains, plus five repertoires with anomalous nucleotide sharing, were excluded from co-occurrence clustering. TCRdb limited this immuneACCESS table to in-frame rearrangements with V and J called. A share of clones is missing; checked studies link under half to unresolved V genes, and the rest is unexplained. V, J and clone size derive from that table, while D and trimming were established from the DNA sequence. The sample table contains under 150,000 clones; only one count was recorded for approximately 61% of them. The ten largest clonotypes hold about 1.5% of the sample.

The chain couples TRBV11-1 to TRBJ2-3; 11 nucleotides in the junction match TRBD2. Sequenced: PBMCs. The sequence was collected from a man aged 25 to 40 in good health and CMV-seropositive. CDR3 protein: CASSPKTSGATDTQYF. The DNA sequence is TGTGCCAGCAGCCCTAAGACTAGCGGGGCCACAGATACGCAGTATTTT.